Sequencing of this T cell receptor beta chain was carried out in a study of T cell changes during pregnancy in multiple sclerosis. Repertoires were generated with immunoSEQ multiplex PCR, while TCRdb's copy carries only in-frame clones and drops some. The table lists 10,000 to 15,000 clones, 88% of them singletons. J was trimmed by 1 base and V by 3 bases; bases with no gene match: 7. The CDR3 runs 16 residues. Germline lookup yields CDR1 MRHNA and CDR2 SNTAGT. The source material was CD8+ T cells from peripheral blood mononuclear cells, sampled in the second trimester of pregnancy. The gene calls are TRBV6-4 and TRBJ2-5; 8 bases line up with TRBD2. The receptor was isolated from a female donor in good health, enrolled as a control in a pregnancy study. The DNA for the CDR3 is TGTGCCAGCAGTGAACGTACGGGAGGGGGCCAAGAGACCCAGTACTTC. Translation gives CASSERTGGGQETQYF.